This entry describes one T cell receptor beta chain. CDR3 length: 14 amino acids. Germline CDR1 reads SGHTA; CDR2 reads FQGNSA. The ends were cut back, 4 bases at V and 6 bases at J, with 15 bases in the middle. This sample stems from a study of shared clonotypes between healthy human individuals. TCRdb's table, derived via immunoSEQ multiplex PCR, lists solely in-frame clones and lacks some. Seen here are about 530,000 clones, 75% to 80% observed once, and the top ten hold 9.5% to 15%. The sequenced sample consisted of PBMCs. The receptor comes from a woman aged 35 to 49 in good health. Some clones in this sample may be carry-over from other donors' samples. The chain carries TRBV7-2 and TRBJ1-1; possibly TRBD1 for D (5 bases). The CDR3 protein is CASSSGAGSPEAFF. The DNA for the CDR3 is TGTGCCAGCAGCTCCGGTGCAGGGAGCCCTGAAGCTTTCTTT.